The 25 T cell receptor beta chains below all came from one sample that was sequenced in a study of T cells expressing NK-cell markers. After re-calling the 5' RACE reads, TCRdb lists one entry per CDR3 protein, DNA absent. This sample's table reports hundreds of thousands of distinct CDR3 sequences. The sample taken for sequencing was blood T cells: a sorted CD56 or NKG2C T cell subset, CD4+ or CD8+ T cells, or bulk PBMC T cells (not recorded which). The receptors originated from a young man in good health.

V gene TRBV7-9 combines with J gene TRBJ2-5; TCRdb names TRBD1, which stays unverified in the absence of DNA. The CDR3 totals 16 residues. Germline values: CDR1 SEHNR, CDR2 FQNEAQ (reference sequence). CDR3 sequence: CASSLLASGTGGAQYF.

This chain uses TRBV3-1 with TRBJ1-1. This CDR3 has 14 residues. The germline gives CDR1 LGHDT, CDR2 YNNKEL (reference sequence). CDR3 protein: CASSFLWGNTEAFF.

This chain uses TRBV6-2 or TRBV6-3 with TRBJ2-2; absent DNA, TCRdb's TRBD2 call cannot be checked. CDR3 length equals 15 residues. CDR1 is MNHEY, CDR2 SVGEGT, per germline. The CDR3 region is CASRRLAGLGGELFF.

The rearrangement uses TRBV11-2 and TRBJ2-3; the D call from TCRdb, TRBD2, cannot be confirmed without DNA. This CDR3 has 19 residues. Germline CDR1 reads SGHAT; CDR2 reads FQNNGV. The CDR3 spells CASSPSWGSGRGATDTQYF.

V usage is TRBV4-1 and J usage is TRBJ1-4; the D call of TRBD1 rests on TCRdb alone, since no DNA is present to check it. Germline CDR1 MGHRA, CDR2 YSYEKL. The CDR3 extends over 16 amino acids. This chain's CDR3 is CASSHAKGQTNEKLFF.

The chain employs TRBV11-3 and TRBJ2-1; TCRdb calls TRBD1, which cannot be checked without DNA. Germline-derived CDR1 and CDR2 are SGHNT and YENEEA. The CDR3 extends over 15 amino acids. The CDR3 spells CASSLVSRGVNEQFF.

The rearrangement links TRBV27 to TRBJ2-7. The V gene's germline CDR1 is MNHEY and CDR2 SMNVEV (reference sequence). The CDR3 contains 13 residues. The CDR3 here is CASSLDPTYEQYF.

The V gene is TRBV11-2, the J gene TRBJ1-6. Germline V gene data show CDR1 as SGHAT and CDR2 as FQNNGV. The length of the CDR3 is 13 residues. The CDR3 sequence: CASSLSTDSPLHF.

The V and J genes are TRBV7-9 and TRBJ2-5; no DNA is available, so the TRBD1 call from TCRdb remains unchecked. CDR3 length: 14 residues. CDR1 and CDR2 from the germline V gene are SEHNR and FQNEAQ (reference sequence). CDR3 residues: CASSWDSARETQYF.

The chain is built from TRBV11-1 and TRBJ2-1; TCRdb lists TRBD2, though no DNA is available to test this call. This CDR3 spans 18 amino acids. Germline values: CDR1 SGHAT, CDR2 FQDESV (reference sequence). CDR3 loop: CASSTEPSRDYRYNEQFF.

This chain joins TRBV12-3 or TRBV12-4 and TRBJ2-2; the TRBD1 assignment by TCRdb is unverifiable without DNA. This CDR3 is 13 amino acids long. CDR3 protein: CAKGQLNTGELFF.

This sequence joins TRBV6-5 and TRBJ2-3; TCRdb designates TRBD2, a call that cannot be tested without DNA. CDR1 and CDR2 (germline): MNHEY, SVGAGI. The CDR3 sequence is 16 residues long. Here the CDR3 reads CASSIRRGRGTDTQYF.

The chain has TRBV20-1 and TRBJ1-4; TCRdb reports TRBD1, a call that lacks DNA to check it against. This CDR3 contains 12 residues. Germline CDR1 and CDR2: DFQATT and SNEGSKA (reference sequence). The chain's CDR3 is CSASVSPEKLFF.

The rearrangement uses TRBV9 and TRBJ1-5. This CDR3 is built from 15 residues. CDR1 and CDR2 from the germline V gene are SGDLS and YYNGEE. CDR3: CASDRNPYSNQPQHF.

V usage is TRBV5-1 and J usage is TRBJ2-5; TCRdb gives TRBD1 as the D gene, but with no DNA this cannot be confirmed. CDR1 is SGHRS and CDR2 is YFSETQ in the germline V gene. The length of the CDR3 is 15 residues. The CDR3 sequence is CASSSDREDRETQYF.

This chain connects TRBV7-8 to TRBJ2-3; TCRdb's D gene call, TRBD2, goes unchecked for lack of DNA. CDR1 SGHVS and CDR2 FQNEAQ come from the germline V gene. This CDR3 spans 18 amino acids. The CDR3 sequence: CASSLARGLSIPTDTQYF.

This sequence joins TRBV12-3 or TRBV12-4 and TRBJ1-6; the TRBD1 assignment by TCRdb is unverifiable without DNA. There are 15 residues in the CDR3. This CDR3 reads CASSLSSGQGSPLHF.

J is TRBJ1-6 and V is TRBV12-3 or TRBV12-4. The CDR3 has 15 residues. The CDR3 loop reads CASSFNGQGGSPLHF.

This sequence joins TRBV5-1 and TRBJ1-2; no DNA is available, so the TRBD1 call from TCRdb remains unchecked. The CDR3 is 18 amino acids. The germline V gene encodes CDR1 SGHRS and CDR2 YFSETQ. The CDR3 loop is CASSVGDGTGQLNYGYTF.

CDR3 loop: CSANLPGLASIDTQYF. The chain is built from TRBV20-1 and TRBJ2-3; TCRdb reports TRBD2, a call that lacks DNA to check it against. Germline CDR1 is DFQATT and CDR2 is SNEGSKA (reference sequence). The CDR3 totals 16 residues.

V usage is TRBV11-3 and J usage is TRBJ1-1. Germline-derived CDR1 and CDR2 are SGHNT and YENEEA. This CDR3 is built from 15 residues. CDR3: CASSLDSAIYTEAFF.

The V and J genes are TRBV20-1 and TRBJ2-5; the TCRdb D gene call, TRBD1, has no DNA to confirm it. Germline values: CDR1 DFQATT, CDR2 SNEGSKA (reference sequence). CDR3 length: 12 residues. The CDR3 loop is CSARVPAETQYF.

This rearrangement joins TRBV20-1 to TRBJ1-1. Germline CDR1 and CDR2: DFQATT and SNEGSKA (reference sequence). This CDR3 has 15 residues. The CDR3 reads CSARDLVNQNTEAFF.

The chain's CDR3 is CASSPGRPQHF. The chain combines TRBV6-1 with TRBJ1-5; TCRdb returns TRBD1, unconfirmable since there is no DNA. In germline, CDR1 is MNHNS, CDR2 SASEGT. The CDR3 is 11 residues long.

The rearrangement links TRBV7-9 to TRBJ2-3. This CDR3 comprises 13 residues. Germline V gene sequence: CDR1 SEHNR, CDR2 FQNEAQ (reference sequence). The CDR3 is CASSLVLWDTQYF.